Detailed here is one T cell receptor (beta chain). Its antigen remains unidentified. No much larger clone is present one base from it, and per-base qualities are unavailable. Each clonotype received, on average, approximately 9.9x coverage in deep resolution sequencing performed on a MiSeq, where the target depth lay between 1 in 1 million and 1 in 200,000 T cells. TCR beta libraries were generated with the immunoSEQ hsTCRB Kit. Per the source publication's procedure: Data were analyzed with ImmunoSEQ Data Assistant and ImmunoSEQ Analyzer, with V, D and J genes assigned per IMGT definitions. Clonality, which ranges from 0 to 1, was calculated by subtracting the normalized Shannon entropy of productive rearrangement frequencies from one. Only overrepresented clonotypes making up at least 0.05% of each patient's repertoire were included in the public clonotype analysis. Thirteen age-matched healthy donor repertoires from immuneACCESS were used as controls for clonality. In its TCRdb copy, this immuneACCESS table keeps in-frame sequences only and misses some clones. Where compared with another copy, unresolved V genes explain less than half of these, and the others have no known cause. That table gives V, J and clone size, and the DNA gave D and trimming. The sample table shows some 200,000 clones, and roughly 65% are seen once. The ten largest clones add up to approximately 6% of the sample.

Reading the label with the study, this specimen's time point is: approximately eleven months on ibrutinib. For TCR beta library preparation, about 2 micrograms of genomic DNA were isolated from cryopreserved PBMCs. High-throughput TCR beta sequencing was performed on longitudinal blood samples from CLL patients receiving ibrutinib monotherapy. Patients were enrolled in a phase 2 open-label single-center ibrutinib monotherapy trial. As encoded in the germline V gene, CDR1 is ENHRY while CDR2 is SYGVKD. The germline V end is reduced by 6 bases and the J end by 5 bases; junction bases left unmatched: 5. The CDR3 numbers 13 residues from cysteine through phenylalanine. Only the CDR3 region is kept as DNA, spanning 39 bases read in frame from base 1. This record comes from a study of cytotoxic CD8 clonotypes in ibrutinib-treated CLL (dated by TCRdb to the early 2020s). For the study in its entirety: The cohort included around 15 treatment-naive and about a dozen relapsed/refractory patients; about 17 were IGHV unmutated. Cryopreserved peripheral blood mononuclear cells were obtained prior to treatment, at the time of response, and at either disease progression or sustained remission. Samples averaged approximately 260,000 productive templates and just under 95,000 productive rearrangements. Responses were partial in roughly 24 patients and complete in 2; after median around 72 months follow-up, approximately 15 stayed in remission and some twelve progressed. Every sample from remission and from progressive disease was obtained while the patients were still on ibrutinib. Samples at response were collected after a median of about 12 months of treatment, with a range of roughly 6 to 40 months. Of the approximately 94 people in the trial, around 26 had longitudinal samples available. What the authors observed across the whole study: Clonality increased at ibrutinib response, stayed stable in sustained remission, and fell back toward baseline at progression. Baseline clonality exceeded that of age-matched healthy donors and correlated strongly with circulating CD8+ T-cell counts. Public clonotypes were rare and either contracted or stayed stable during treatment, and the rise in clonality at ibrutinib response reflected the expansion of private clonotypes. Lymph node repertoires were not examined, and the timing of sampling was not matched between patients in sustained remission and those whose disease progressed.

The clonotype comes from a human donor with chronic lymphocytic leukemia. The sequences come from PBMCs, collected after 12 months of ibrutinib treatment. The receptor chain draws on TRBV10-3 and TRBJ2-7; 9 bases in the middle match TRBD1. CDR3 reads: CAIRGTGINEQYF. The DNA sequence is given as TGTGCCATCAGGGGGACAGGGATCAACGAGCAGTACTTC.